A single sample gave rise to the 25 T cell receptor beta chains below, sequenced in a study of blood T cell repertoires in COVID-19. Sequenced by immunoSEQ multiplex PCR; TCRdb stores in-frame clones only, minus some. The table records about 120,000 clones, 65% to 90% of them present only once. Input material: peripheral blood. Every receptor here comes from a woman over 75 with acute or convalescent COVID-19.

The chain combines TRBV9 with TRBJ1-5; 7 positions match TRBD1. This CDR3 is 15 amino acids long. V lost 4 bases and J lost 5; bases outside the gene matches: 9. Germline assignment: CDR1 SGDLS and CDR2 YYNGEE. The DNA of the CDR3 is TGTGCCAGCAGCTTTTCAGGGGGACGGGATCAGCCCCAGCATTTT. Its translation: CASSFSGGRDQPQHF.

The rearrangement joins TRBV5-6 to TRBJ1-1, with D possibly matching TRBD1 (5 bases). V was clipped by 2 bases and J by 4 bases, with 12 bases between them. The CDR3 is 14 residues long. Germline CDR1 is SGHDT and CDR2 is YYEEEE. CDR3 protein: CASSLSGGGTEAFF. In nucleotides, the CDR3 is TGTGCCAGCAGCTTAAGTGGGGGGGGCACTGAAGCTTTCTTT.

The chain is built from TRBV2 and TRBJ1-1; a weak D match, TRBD1 (5 bases). The CDR3 totals 14 residues. V was trimmed by 5 bases and J by 5 bases, leaving 15 bases between them. CDR1 SNHLY and CDR2 FYNNEI come from the germline V gene. This chain's CDR3 is CASSTQGFETEAFF. In DNA, the CDR3 is TGTGCCAGCAGTACCCAGGGATTTGAAACTGAAGCTTTCTTT.

In the case of this clone: The sample has other DNA sequences that encode this CDR3 too. This chain uses TRBV3-1 (or the pseudogene TRBV3-2) with TRBJ1-5; weak D call: TRBD1 (6 bases). CDR1 and CDR2 (germline): LGHDT, YNNKEL (reference sequence). Trimming pared 3 bases from V and 4 bases from J, leaving 7 bases between. This CDR3 contains 13 residues. The CDR3: CASSQQGNQPQHF. Written as DNA, the CDR3 is TGTGCCAGCAGCCAGCAGGGGAATCAGCCCCAGCATTTT.

The chain combines TRBV24-1 with TRBJ2-4, with D tentatively TRBD1 (5 bases). V dropped 9 bases and J dropped 6 bases, with 14 bases sitting between them. Germline CDR1 KGHDR, CDR2 SFDVKD. The CDR3 runs to 13 residues. This CDR3 reads CATQRSGINIQYF. In DNA, the CDR3 is TGTGCCACCCAGAGGTCAGGGATAAACATTCAGTACTTC.

The rearrangement joins TRBV18 to TRBJ2-3; 7 positions match TRBD1. This CDR3 is built from 16 residues. V shed 3 bases, J shed 5 bases, and the junction held 11 bases outside the gene matches. Looked up from germline, CDR1 is KGHSH and CDR2 is LQKENI. The CDR3 protein is CASSPDVGSGGDTQYF. The CDR3 DNA reads TGTGCCAGCTCACCGGATGTTGGTTCAGGGGGAGATACGCAGTATTTT.

This chain links TRBV5-1 with TRBJ2-7, with 10 nucleotides matching TRBD1. This CDR3 has 17 residues. Germline V lookup: CDR1 SGHRS, CDR2 YFSETQ. The V gene end was trimmed by 4 bases and the J gene end by 4 bases; junction bases not matched to a gene: 14. This CDR3 reads CASSPDISGTGEYEQYF. The DNA of the CDR3 is TGCGCCAGCAGCCCCGACATCTCCGGGACAGGGGAATACGAGCAGTACTTC.

This chain uses TRBV10-3 with TRBJ2-3; TRBD2 agrees at 8 bases. Germline V lookup: CDR1 ENHRY, CDR2 SYGVKD. The CDR3 extends over 15 amino acids. The ends lost 4 bases at V and 5 bases at J; junction bases unmatched: 8. The CDR3 spells CAISVGAGGGDTQYF. The CDR3 DNA sequence: TGTGCCATCAGTGTGGGGGCGGGGGGTGGAGATACGCAGTATTTT.

This clone was recorded a few times. V and J are TRBV7-9 and TRBJ2-7; no firm D call. V was trimmed by 6 bases and J by 7 bases, leaving 19 bases between them. The CDR3 runs to 14 residues. The V gene's germline CDR1 is SEHNR and CDR2 FQNEAQ (reference sequence). CDR3 loop: CASSRGGSEQEQYF. The CDR3 DNA reads as TGTGCCAGCAGTAGAGGCGGCAGCGAGCAGGAGCAGTACTTC.

The V call is TRBV5-4, the J call TRBJ2-3; D may be TRBD2 (6 bases). Germline CDR1 and CDR2: SGHNT and YYREEE (reference sequence). The CDR3 runs to 15 residues. V was trimmed by 0 bases and J by 0 bases, leaving 8 bases between them. The CDR3 is CASSLDSGSTDTQYF. Written as DNA, the CDR3 is TGTGCCAGCAGCTTGGATAGCGGCAGCACAGATACGCAGTATTTT.

Here the CDR3 reads CASRGLWATGELFF. In DNA form, the CDR3 reads TGTGCCAGTCGGGGACTTTGGGCCACCGGGGAGCTGTTTTTT. The rearrangement joins TRBV19 to TRBJ2-2; possible D gene TRBD2, 6 bases. The CDR3 loop spans 14 amino acids. The germline V and J ends were trimmed by 8 bases and 4 bases, with 14 bases remaining between them. Germline loops: CDR1 LNHDA, CDR2 SQIVND (reference sequence). The whole variable domain, remainder taken from reference TRBV19 and TRBJ2-2, is DGGITQSPKYLFRKEGQNVTLSCEQNLNHDAMYWYRQDPGQGLRLIYYSQIVNDFQKGDIAEGYSVSREKKESFPLTVTSAQKNPTAFYLCASRGLWATGELFFGEGSRLTVL.

The DNA for the CDR3 is TGTGCCAGTAGTCTATTCGTGAGACGCGGATCTGGAAACACCATATATTTT. It yields the protein CASSLFVRRGSGNTIYF. The chain carries TRBV19 and TRBJ1-3; no reliable D call. The ends were cut back, 5 bases at V and 1 base at J, with 18 bases in the middle. The CDR3 extends over 17 amino acids. CDR1 and CDR2 from the germline V gene are LNHDA and SQIVND (reference sequence).

The CDR3 region is CASRVERAGNQPQHF. The CDR3 DNA follows: TGTGCCAGCAGGGTGGAGAGGGCCGGCAATCAGCCCCAGCATTTT. The chain is built from TRBV6-5 and TRBJ1-5; no definite D call. The germline gives CDR1 MNHEY, CDR2 SVGAGI. CDR3 size: 15 residues. Trimming took off 6 bases at V and 2 bases at J, with 14 bases between the two ends.

The rearrangement links TRBV28 to TRBJ1-2; D not certain. The CDR3 length is 14 residues. CDR1 MDHEN and CDR2 SYDVKM come from the germline V gene. Trimming cost V 1 base and J 2 bases, with 8 bases left between them. Here the CDR3 DNA reads TGTGCCAGCAGTTTATTAGGCAGGAACTATGGCTACACCTTC. The encoded protein is CASSLLGRNYGYTF.

The genes are TRBV15 and TRBJ2-5; TRBD2 matches 7 bases. The CDR3 spans 14 residues. Germline-derived CDR1 and CDR2 are LNHNV and YYDKDF (reference sequence). V shed 6 bases and J 2 bases; nucleotides not matched to a gene: 6. For the CDR3, the DNA is TGTGCCACCAGACACGGGACTACACAAGAGACCCAGTACTTC. Amino acid sequence: CATRHGTTQETQYF.

The CDR3 is CATGAGGAQQPQHF. For the CDR3, the DNA is TGTGCCACGGGAGCGGGGGGCGCTCAGCAGCCCCAGCATTTT. This rearrangement joins TRBV28 to TRBJ1-5; tentatively, D is TRBD1 (6 bases). The germline V gene has CDR1 MDHEN and CDR2 SYDVKM. V was clipped by 10 bases and J by 7 bases, with 20 bases between them. The CDR3 runs to 14 residues.

This rearrangement joins TRBV9 to TRBJ1-6; weak D call: TRBD1 (6 bases). The CDR3 sequence is 15 residues long. Germline CDR1 is SGDLS and CDR2 is YYNGEE. V was shortened by 3 bases and J by 5 bases, with 12 bases between the two germline ends. CDR3 amino acids: CASSADQGNNSPLHF. The DNA of the CDR3 is TGTGCCAGCAGCGCCGATCAGGGGAATAATTCACCCCTCCACTTT.

V gene TRBV6-2 or TRBV6-3 combines with J gene TRBJ1-2, with 7 bases identical to TRBD1. The CDR3 is made up of 15 amino acids. J was trimmed by 2 bases and V by 4 bases; bases with no gene match: 7. Germline V gene data show CDR1 as MNHEY and CDR2 as SVGEGT. CDR3 loop: CASSFRQGKNYGYTF. The CDR3 nucleotides read TGTGCCAGCAGTTTTCGACAGGGAAAAAACTATGGCTACACCTTC.

This rearrangement joins TRBV25-1 to TRBJ1-3, with 8 bases matching TRBD1. The CDR3 runs 14 residues. V trimming: 5 bases; J trimming: 2 bases; junction bases outside the gene matches: 2. Germline V gene lookup returns CDR1 MGHDK and CDR2 SYGVNS. The CDR3 region has the DNA TGTGCCAGCAGTCAACAGGGGGCTGGAAACACCATATATTTT. This sequence encodes CASSQQGAGNTIYF. Full variable domain (rest looked up from reference TRBV25-1 and TRBJ1-3): EADIYQTPRYLVIGTGKKITLECSQTMGHDKMYWYQQDPGMELHLIHYSYGVNSTEKGDLSSESTVSRIRTEHFPLTLESARPSHTSQYLCASSQQGAGNTIYFGEGSWLTVV.

The V gene is TRBV10-3, the J gene TRBJ2-3; 13 bases are shared with TRBD2. With 5 bases clipped from V and 3 bases from J, the junction kept 2 bases outside the gene matches. This CDR3 is 15 amino acids long. The germline V gene has CDR1 ENHRY and CDR2 SYGVKD. In DNA form, the CDR3 reads TGTGCCATCAGTCCGGGACTAGCGGGGACAGATACGCAGTATTTT. It specifies CAISPGLAGTDTQYF.

This chain links TRBV5-6 with TRBJ1-2; 12 nucleotides match TRBD1. The CDR3 consists of 15 residues. Germline CDR1 is SGHDT and CDR2 is YYEEEE. V dropped 4 bases and J dropped 7; count of bases not matched to a gene: 8. CDR3 DNA sequence: TGTGCCAGCAGCCTCCCCGGGACAGGGGGCGGTGGCTACACCTTC. Its protein product is CASSLPGTGGGGYTF.

The V call is TRBV19, the J call TRBJ1-1, with 9 bases lining up with TRBD1. The CDR3 is 15 amino acids. The germline CDR1 and CDR2 sequences are LNHDA and SQIVND (reference sequence). Unmatched junction bases numbered 7, after V lost 3 bases and J lost 5 bases. Here the CDR3 DNA reads TGTGCCAGTAGTATCCAACAGGGGGCTGGGACTGAAGCTTTCTTT. It specifies CASSIQQGAGTEAFF.

V is TRBV10-3 and J is TRBJ1-5, with a weak D call TRBD1 (5 bases). From germline, CDR1 is ENHRY and CDR2 SYGVKD. This CDR3 has 14 amino acids. The V end was cut by 6 bases, the J end by 7 bases, with 16 bases between. CDR3 amino acids: CAISGAGGGQPQHF. CDR3 bases: TGTGCCATCAGCGGCGCGGGGGGAGGGCAGCCCCAGCATTTT.

V and J are TRBV4-1 and TRBJ1-4; TRBD1 might be the D (5 bases). The CDR3 consists of 18 residues. V was shortened by 5 bases and J by 4 bases, with 23 bases between the two germline ends. CDR1 MGHRA and CDR2 YSYEKL come from the germline V gene. CDR3 amino acids: CASSMRQPLLRINEKLFF. CDR3 nucleotide sequence: TGCGCCAGCAGCATGCGACAGCCCCTACTTCGGATTAATGAAAAACTGTTTTTT.

The chain is built from TRBV6-5 and TRBJ1-5, with D maybe TRBD1 (5 bases). V gave up 9 bases and J gave up 11 bases, with 14 bases separating them. From germline, CDR1 is MNHEY and CDR2 SVGAGI. This CDR3 has 11 residues. The CDR3 sequence: CASRGGGAQHF. The CDR3 DNA reads TGTGCCAGTCGAGGTGGAGGGGCCCAGCATTTT.